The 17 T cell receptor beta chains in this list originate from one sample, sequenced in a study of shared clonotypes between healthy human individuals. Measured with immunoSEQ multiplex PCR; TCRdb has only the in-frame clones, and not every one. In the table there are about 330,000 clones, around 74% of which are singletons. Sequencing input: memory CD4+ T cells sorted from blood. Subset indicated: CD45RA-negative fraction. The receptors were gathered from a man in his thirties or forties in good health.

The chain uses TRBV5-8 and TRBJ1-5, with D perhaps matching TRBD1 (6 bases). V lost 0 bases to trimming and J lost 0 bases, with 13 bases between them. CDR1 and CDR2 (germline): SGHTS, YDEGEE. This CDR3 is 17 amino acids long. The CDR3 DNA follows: TGTGCCAGCAGCTTGGAGGGGGGCAGACATAGCAATCAGCCCCAGCATTTT. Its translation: CASSLEGGRHSNQPQHF.

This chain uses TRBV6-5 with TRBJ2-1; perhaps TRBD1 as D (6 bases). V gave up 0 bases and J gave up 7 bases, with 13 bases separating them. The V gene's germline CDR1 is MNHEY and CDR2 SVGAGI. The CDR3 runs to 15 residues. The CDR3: CASSYSGGLMNEQFF. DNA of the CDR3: TGTGCCAGCAGTTACTCAGGGGGTTTGATGAATGAGCAGTTCTTC.

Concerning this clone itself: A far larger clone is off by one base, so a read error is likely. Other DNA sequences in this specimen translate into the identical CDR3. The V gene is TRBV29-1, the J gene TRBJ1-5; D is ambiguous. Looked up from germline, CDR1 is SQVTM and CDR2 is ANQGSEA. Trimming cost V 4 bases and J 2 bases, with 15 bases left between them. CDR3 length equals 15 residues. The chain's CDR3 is CSVADGFLGNQPQHF. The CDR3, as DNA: TGCAGCGTTGCAGATGGTTTCCTAGGCAATCAGCCCCAGCATTTT.

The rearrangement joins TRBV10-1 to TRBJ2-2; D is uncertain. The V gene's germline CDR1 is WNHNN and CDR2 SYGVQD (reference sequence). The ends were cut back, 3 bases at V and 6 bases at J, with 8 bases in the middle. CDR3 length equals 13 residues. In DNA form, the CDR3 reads TGCGCCAGCAGTGACCCTCCGGCCGGGGAGCTGTTTTTT. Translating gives CASSDPPAGELFF.

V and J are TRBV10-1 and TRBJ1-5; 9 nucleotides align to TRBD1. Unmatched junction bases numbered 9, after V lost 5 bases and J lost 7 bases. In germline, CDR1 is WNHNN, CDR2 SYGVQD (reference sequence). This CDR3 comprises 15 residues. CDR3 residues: CASSQGQGSRQPQHF. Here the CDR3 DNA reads TGCGCCAGCAGTCAGGGACAGGGTTCTCGGCAGCCCCAGCATTTT.

The CDR3 loop reads CASSFRSEYNEQFF. CDR3 DNA: TGTGCCAGCAGTTTCCGTTCAGAATACAATGAGCAGTTCTTC. The rearrangement joins TRBV27 to TRBJ2-1, with unresolved D. The V and J ends lost 3 bases and 4 bases respectively, with 10 bases between them. Germline lookup yields CDR1 MNHEY and CDR2 SMNVEV (reference sequence). The CDR3 runs 14 residues.

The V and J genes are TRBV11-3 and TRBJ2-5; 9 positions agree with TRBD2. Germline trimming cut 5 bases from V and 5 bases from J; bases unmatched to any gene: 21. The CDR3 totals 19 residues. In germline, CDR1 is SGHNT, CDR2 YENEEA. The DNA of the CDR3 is TGTGCCAGCAGCCCTATAGCGGGAGTCAAGGGAAGAGTCGGGGAGACCCAGTACTTC. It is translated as CASSPIAGVKGRVGETQYF.

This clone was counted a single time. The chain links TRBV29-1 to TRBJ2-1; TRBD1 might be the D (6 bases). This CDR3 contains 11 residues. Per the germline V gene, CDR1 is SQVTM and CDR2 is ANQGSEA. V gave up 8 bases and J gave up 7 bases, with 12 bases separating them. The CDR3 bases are TGCAGCAGCGGCAGGGGTAATGAGCAGTTCTTC. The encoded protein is CSSGRGNEQFF.

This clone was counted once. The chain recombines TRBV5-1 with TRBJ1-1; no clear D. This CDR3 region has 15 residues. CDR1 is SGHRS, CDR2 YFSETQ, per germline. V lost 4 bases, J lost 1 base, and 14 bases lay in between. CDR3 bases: TGCGCCAGCAGCCTAGACTTATTGGGGAACACTGAAGCTTTCTTT. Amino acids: CASSLDLLGNTEAFF.

CDR3 in DNA: TGTGCCATACACCCTTCACAGCGATCCTATGGCTACACCTTC. It specifies CAIHPSQRSYGYTF. V usage is TRBV28 and J usage is TRBJ1-2, with D unclear. Trimming took 10 bases from V and 4 from J, leaving 19 bases between them. Germline V gene lookup returns CDR1 MDHEN and CDR2 SYDVKM. This CDR3 spans 14 amino acids.

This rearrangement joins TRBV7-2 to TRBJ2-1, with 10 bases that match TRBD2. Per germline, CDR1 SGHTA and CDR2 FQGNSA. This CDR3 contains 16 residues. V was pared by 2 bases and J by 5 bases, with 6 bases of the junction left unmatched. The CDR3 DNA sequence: TGTGCCAGCAGCTTATTAGGGGGACTAGCGAACAATGAGCAGTTCTTC. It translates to CASSLLGGLANNEQFF.

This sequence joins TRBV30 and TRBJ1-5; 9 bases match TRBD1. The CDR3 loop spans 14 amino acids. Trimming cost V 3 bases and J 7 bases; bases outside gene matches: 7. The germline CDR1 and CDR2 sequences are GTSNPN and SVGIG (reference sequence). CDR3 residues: CAWSQGQGSQPQHF. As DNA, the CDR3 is TGTGCCTGGAGCCAGGGACAGGGTAGCCAGCCCCAGCATTTT.

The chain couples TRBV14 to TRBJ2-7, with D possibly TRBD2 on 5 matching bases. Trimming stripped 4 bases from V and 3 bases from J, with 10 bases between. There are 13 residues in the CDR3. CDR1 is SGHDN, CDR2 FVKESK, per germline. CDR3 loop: CASSPTGNYEQYF. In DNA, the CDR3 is TGTGCCAGCAGCCCAACCGGGAACTACGAGCAGTACTTC.

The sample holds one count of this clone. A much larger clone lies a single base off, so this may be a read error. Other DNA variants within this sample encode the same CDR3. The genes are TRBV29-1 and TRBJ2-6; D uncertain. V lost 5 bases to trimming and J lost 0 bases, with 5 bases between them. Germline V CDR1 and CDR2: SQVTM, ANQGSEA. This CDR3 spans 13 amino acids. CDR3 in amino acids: CSVRISGANVLTF. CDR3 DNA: TGCAGCGTTCGCATCTCTGGGGCCAACGTCCTGACTTTC.

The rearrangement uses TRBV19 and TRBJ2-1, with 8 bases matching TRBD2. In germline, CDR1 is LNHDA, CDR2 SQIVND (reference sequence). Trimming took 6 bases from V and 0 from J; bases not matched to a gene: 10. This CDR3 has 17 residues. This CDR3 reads CASRGMTSASSYNEQFF. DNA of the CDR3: TGTGCCAGTAGGGGCATGACTAGCGCCTCCTCCTACAATGAGCAGTTCTTC. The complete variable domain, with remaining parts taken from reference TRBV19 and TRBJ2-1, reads DGGITQSPKYLFRKEGQNVTLSCEQNLNHDAMYWYRQDPGQGLRLIYYSQIVNDFQKGDIAEGYSVSREKKESFPLTVTSAQKNPTAFYLCASRGMTSASSYNEQFFGPGTRLTVL.

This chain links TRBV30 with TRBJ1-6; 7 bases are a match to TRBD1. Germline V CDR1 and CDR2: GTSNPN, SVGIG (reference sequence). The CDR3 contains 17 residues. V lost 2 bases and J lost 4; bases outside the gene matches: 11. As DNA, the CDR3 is TGTGCCTGGAGTTTTCGACAGGGTTTCGGATATAATTCACCCCTCCACTTT. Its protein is CAWSFRQGFGYNSPLHF. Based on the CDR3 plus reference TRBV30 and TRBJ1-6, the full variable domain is SQTIHQWPATLVQPVGSPLSLECTVEGTSNPNLYWYRQAAGRGLQLLFYSVGIGQISSEVPQNLSASRPQDRQFILSSKKLLLSDSGFYLCAWSFRQGFGYNSPLHFGNGTRLTVT.

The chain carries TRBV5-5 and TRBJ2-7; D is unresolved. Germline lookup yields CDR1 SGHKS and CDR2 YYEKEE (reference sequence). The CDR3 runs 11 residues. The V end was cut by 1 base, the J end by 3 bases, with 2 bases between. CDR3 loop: CASSLYYEQYF. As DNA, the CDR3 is TGTGCCAGCAGCTTGTACTACGAGCAGTACTTC.